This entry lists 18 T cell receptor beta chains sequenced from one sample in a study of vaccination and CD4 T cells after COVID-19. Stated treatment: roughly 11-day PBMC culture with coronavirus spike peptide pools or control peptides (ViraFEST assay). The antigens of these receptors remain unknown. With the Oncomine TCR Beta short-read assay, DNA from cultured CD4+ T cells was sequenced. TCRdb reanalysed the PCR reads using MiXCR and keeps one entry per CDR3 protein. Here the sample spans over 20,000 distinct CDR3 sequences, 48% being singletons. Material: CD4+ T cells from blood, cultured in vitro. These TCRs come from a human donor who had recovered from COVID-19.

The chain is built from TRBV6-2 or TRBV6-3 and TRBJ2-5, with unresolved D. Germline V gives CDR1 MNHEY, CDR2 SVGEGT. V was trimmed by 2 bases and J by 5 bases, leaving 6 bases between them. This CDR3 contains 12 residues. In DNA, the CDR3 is TGTGCCAGCAGTTACGTAGAGGAGACCCAGTACTTC. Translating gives CASSYVEETQYF.

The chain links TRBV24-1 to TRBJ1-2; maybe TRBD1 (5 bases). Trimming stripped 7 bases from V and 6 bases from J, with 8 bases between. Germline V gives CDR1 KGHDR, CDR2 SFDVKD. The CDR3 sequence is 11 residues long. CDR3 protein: CATRGLHGYTF. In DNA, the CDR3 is TGTGCCACCAGGGGACTGCATGGCTACACCTTC.

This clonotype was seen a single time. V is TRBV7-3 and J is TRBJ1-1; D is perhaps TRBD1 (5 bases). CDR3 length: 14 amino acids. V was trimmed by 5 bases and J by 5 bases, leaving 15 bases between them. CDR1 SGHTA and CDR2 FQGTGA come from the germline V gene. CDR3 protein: CASSTRAGGTEAFF. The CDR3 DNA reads TGTGCCAGCAGCACGCGGGCCGGGGGGACTGAAGCTTTCTTT.

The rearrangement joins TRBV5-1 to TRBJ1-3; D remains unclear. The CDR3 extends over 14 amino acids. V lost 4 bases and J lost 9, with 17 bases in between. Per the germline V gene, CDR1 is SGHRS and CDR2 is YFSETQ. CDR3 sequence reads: CASSTGAWGGTIYF. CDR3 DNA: TGCGCCAGCAGCACGGGTGCCTGGGGTGGCACCATATATTTT.

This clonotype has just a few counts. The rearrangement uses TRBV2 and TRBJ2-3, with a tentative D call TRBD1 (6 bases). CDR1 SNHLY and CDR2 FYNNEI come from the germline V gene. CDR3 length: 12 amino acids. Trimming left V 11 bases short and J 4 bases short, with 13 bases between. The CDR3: CAHRDTADTQYF. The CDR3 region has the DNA TGTGCCCACCGGGACACAGCAGATACGCAGTATTTT.

DNA of the CDR3: TGTGCCAGCAGTTTATCCCCCTTGAGGGGAGAGCAGTTCTTC. Translated: CASSLSPLRGEQFF. This chain connects TRBV27 to TRBJ2-1; D is possibly TRBD1 or TRBD2 (5 bases each). CDR1 and CDR2 from the germline V gene are MNHEY and SMNVEV (reference sequence). CDR3 length: 14 amino acids. Trimming stripped 0 bases from V and 10 bases from J, with 13 bases between.

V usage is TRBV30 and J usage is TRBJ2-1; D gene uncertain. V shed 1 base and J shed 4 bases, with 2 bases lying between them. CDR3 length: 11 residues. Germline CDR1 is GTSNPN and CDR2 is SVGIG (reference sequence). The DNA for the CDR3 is TGTGCCTGGAGTGAATACAATGAGCAGTTCTTC. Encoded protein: CAWSEYNEQFF.

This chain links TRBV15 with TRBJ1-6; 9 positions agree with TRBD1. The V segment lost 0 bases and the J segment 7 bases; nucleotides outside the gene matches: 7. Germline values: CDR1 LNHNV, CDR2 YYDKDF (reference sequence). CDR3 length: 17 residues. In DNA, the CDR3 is TGTGCCACCAGCAGAGACCCGGGGACAGGGATCAATTCACCCCTCCACTTT. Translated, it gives CATSRDPGTGINSPLHF.

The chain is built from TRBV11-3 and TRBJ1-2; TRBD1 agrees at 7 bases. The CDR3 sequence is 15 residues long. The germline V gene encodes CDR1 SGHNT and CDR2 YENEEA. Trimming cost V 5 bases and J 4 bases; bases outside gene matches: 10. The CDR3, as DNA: TGTGCCAGCAGCCCCTCCCTCCGGGACAGCTATGGCTACACCTTC. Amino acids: CASSPSLRDSYGYTF.

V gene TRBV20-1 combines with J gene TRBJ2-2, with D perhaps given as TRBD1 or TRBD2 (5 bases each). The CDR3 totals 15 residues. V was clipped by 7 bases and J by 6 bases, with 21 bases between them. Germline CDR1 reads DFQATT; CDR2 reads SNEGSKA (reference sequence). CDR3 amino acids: CSVSRRDGLAGELFF. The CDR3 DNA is TGCAGTGTCTCTCGCCGGGACGGTTTAGCCGGGGAGCTGTTTTTT.

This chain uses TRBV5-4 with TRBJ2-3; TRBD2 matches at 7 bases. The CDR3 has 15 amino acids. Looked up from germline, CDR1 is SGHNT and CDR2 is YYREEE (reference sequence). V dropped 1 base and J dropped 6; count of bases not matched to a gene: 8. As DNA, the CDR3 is TGTGCCAGCAGCTTGAGGAGCGGGACGGGGGATACGCAGTATTTT. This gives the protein CASSLRSGTGDTQYF.

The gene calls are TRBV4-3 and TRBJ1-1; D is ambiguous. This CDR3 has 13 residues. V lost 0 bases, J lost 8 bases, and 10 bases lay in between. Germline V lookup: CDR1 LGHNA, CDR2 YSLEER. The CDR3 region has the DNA TGCGCCAGCAGCCAAGAGACGGTAGGGGAAGCTTTCTTT. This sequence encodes CASSQETVGEAFF.

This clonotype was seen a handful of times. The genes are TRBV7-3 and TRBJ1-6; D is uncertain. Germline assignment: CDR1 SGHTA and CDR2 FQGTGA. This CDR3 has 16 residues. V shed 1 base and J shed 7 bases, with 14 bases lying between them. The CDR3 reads CASSLNPVAGNSPLHF. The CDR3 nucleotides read TGTGCCAGCAGCTTAAATCCGGTGGCAGGAAATTCACCCCTCCACTTT.

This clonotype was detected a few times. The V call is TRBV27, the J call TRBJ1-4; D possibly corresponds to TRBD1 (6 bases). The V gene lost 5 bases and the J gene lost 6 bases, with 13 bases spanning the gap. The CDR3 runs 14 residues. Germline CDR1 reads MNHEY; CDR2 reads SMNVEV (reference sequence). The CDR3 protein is CASSPAGGDEKLFF. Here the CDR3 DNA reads TGTGCCAGCAGTCCAGCGGGGGGCGATGAAAAACTGTTTTTT. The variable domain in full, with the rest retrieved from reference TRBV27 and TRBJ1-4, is EAQVTQNPRYLITVTGKKLTVTCSQNMNHEYMSWYRQDPGLGLRQIYYSMNVEVTDKGDVPEGYKVSRKEKRNFPLILESPSPNQTSLYFCASSPAGGDEKLFFGSGTQLSVL.

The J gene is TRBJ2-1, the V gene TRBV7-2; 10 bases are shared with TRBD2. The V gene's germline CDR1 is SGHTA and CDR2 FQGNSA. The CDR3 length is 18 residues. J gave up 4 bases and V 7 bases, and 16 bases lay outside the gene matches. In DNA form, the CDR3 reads TGTGCCAGCAACCTATCCGGGGGGCTAGCGGGGGTATACAATGAGCAGTTCTTC. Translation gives CASNLSGGLAGVYNEQFF.

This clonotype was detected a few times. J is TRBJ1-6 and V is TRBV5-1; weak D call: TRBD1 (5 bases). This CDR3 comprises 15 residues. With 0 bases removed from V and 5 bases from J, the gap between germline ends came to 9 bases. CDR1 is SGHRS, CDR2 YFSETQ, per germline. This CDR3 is CASSLVPGNNSPLHF. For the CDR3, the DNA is TGCGCCAGCAGCTTGGTCCCAGGGAATAATTCACCCCTCCACTTT.

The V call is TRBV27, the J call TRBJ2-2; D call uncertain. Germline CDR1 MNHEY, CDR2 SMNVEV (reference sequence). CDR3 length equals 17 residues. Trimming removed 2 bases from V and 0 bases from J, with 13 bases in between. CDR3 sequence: CASSLRSVSSNTGELFF. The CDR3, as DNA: TGTGCCAGCAGTTTAAGGTCGGTTAGCTCGAACACCGGGGAGCTGTTTTTT.

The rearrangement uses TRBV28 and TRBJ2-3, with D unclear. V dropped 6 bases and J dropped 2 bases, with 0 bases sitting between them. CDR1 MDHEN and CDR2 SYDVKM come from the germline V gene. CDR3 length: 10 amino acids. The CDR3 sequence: CASSTDTQYF. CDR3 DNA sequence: TGTGCCAGCAGCACAGATACGCAGTATTTT.